This T cell receptor (beta chain) emerged from a study of glioma-infiltrating T cells. The CDR3 sequence is 19 residues long. V was pared by 2 bases and J by 1 base, with 22 bases between. TCR alpha and beta CDR3 regions were amplified from RNA using iRepertoire nested multiplex PCR. MiXCR, run by TCRdb on the multiplex PCR reads, gives a single entry per CDR3 protein. There are 95,000 to 150,000 distinct CDR3 sequences in the sample; roughly 24% occur only once, and nearly 15% lies in the top ten. The TCR was taken from a human donor with low-grade glioma or glioblastoma, undergoing nonglioma brain surgery, or in good health (not recorded which). Source material: glioma tissue, nonneoplastic brain tissue, or PBMCs (not recorded which). The chain couples TRBV12-3 or TRBV12-4 to TRBJ2-3, with D tentatively TRBD1 or TRBD2 (5 bases each). Here the CDR3 reads CASSLRGAGLIRGTDTQYF. The CDR3 region has the DNA TGTGCCAGCAGTTTACGGGGCGCGGGTTTAATTCGTGGCACAGATACGCAGTATTTT.